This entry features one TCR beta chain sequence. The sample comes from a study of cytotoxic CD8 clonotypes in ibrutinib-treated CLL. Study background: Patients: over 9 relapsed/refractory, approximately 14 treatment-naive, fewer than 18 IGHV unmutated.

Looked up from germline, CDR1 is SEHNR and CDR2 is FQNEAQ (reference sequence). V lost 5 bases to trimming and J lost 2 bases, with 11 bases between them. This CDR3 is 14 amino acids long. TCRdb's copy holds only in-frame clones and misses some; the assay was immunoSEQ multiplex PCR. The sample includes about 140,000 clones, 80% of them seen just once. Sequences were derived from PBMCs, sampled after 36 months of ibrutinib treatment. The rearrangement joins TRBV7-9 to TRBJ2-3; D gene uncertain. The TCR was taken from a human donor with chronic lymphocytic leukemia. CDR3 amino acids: CASSPQMATDTQYF. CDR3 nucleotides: TGTGCCAGCAGCCCCCAGATGGCCACAGATACGCAGTATTTT. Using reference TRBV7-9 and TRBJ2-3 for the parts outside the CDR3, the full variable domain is DTGVSQNPRHKITKRGQNVTFRCDPISEHNRLYWYRQTLGQGPEFLTYFQNEAQLEKSRLLSDRFSAERPKGSFSTLEIQRTEQGDSAMYLCASSPQMATDTQYFGPGTRLTVL.